This T cell receptor beta chain appears in the sequencing data of a study of blood T cell repertoires in COVID-19. About the research overall: Sites in the United States, Italy and Spain provided acute and convalescent COVID-19 samples. Sample material is recorded as cDNA or gDNA derived from T cells, B-cell-depleted T cells, or PBMCs.

Authors' methods: The authors estimated nucleated cell counts from reference gene primer amplification. Measured with immunoSEQ multiplex PCR; TCRdb has only the in-frame clones, and not every one. That table gives V, J and clone size, and the DNA gave D and trimming. This table holds around 80,000 clones, around four fifths found once. This clone was seen a few times. Germline CDR1 reads LGHDT; CDR2 reads YNNKEL (reference sequence). The ends were cut back, 6 bases at V and 5 bases at J, with 8 bases in the middle. There are 12 residues in the CDR3. The sequencing sample was made of peripheral blood. The clonotype comes from a human donor in a cohort sampled during active COVID-19. J is TRBJ2-1 and V is TRBV3-1 (or the pseudogene TRBV3-2), with unresolved D. Written as DNA, the CDR3 is TGTGCCAGCAGTCACAGCAACAATGAGCAGTTCTTC. It encodes CASSHSNNEQFF.